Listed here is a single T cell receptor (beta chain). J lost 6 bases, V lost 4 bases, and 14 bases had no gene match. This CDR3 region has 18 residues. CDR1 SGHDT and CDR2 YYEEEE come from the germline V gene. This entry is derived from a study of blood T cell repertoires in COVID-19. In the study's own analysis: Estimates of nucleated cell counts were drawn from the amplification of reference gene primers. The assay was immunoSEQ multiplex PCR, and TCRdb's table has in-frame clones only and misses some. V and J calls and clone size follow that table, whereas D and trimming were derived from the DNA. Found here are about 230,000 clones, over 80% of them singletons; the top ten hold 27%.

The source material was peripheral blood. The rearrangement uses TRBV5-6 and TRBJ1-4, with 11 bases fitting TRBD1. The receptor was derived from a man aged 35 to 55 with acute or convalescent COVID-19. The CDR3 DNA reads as TGTGCCAGCAGCCAGTACGTTTGGACAGGGGGCGCCGATGAAAAACTGTTTTTT. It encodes CASSQYVWTGGADEKLFF.